One and the same sample provided the 24 T cell receptor beta chains below, sequenced in a study of cytomegalovirus exposure and HLA in healthy donors. The PCR contained 60 Vbeta and 13 Jbeta primers. Some clones are missing from TCRdb's copy, which holds only in-frame ones; the method was immunoSEQ multiplex PCR. The sample has 55,000 to 80,000 clones; roughly 72% are singletons. The sample consisted of PBMCs. Every receptor here comes from a woman aged 25-40 years in good health and CMV-seropositive.

The chain uses TRBV5-1 and TRBJ2-5; perhaps TRBD1 as D (6 bases). The CDR3 contains 15 residues. CDR1 and CDR2 from the germline V gene are SGHRS and YFSETQ. Trimming shortened V by 6 bases and J by 7 bases, and 22 bases separated the two germline ends. The CDR3, as DNA: TGCGCCAGCACCCAGGGGCAGCCGCCTGTGGGGACCCAGTACTTC. Its protein is CASTQGQPPVGTQYF.

The chain carries TRBV30 and TRBJ2-1, with D possibly matching TRBD1 (5 bases). Germline loops: CDR1 GTSNPN, CDR2 SVGIG (reference sequence). The V end lost 4 bases, the J end lost 2 bases, and 18 bases lay between the germline ends. CDR3 length equals 16 residues. Written as DNA, the CDR3 is TGTGCCTGGAACATCCTAGGGGAAGTGACCTACAATGAGCAGTTCTTC. This encodes CAWNILGEVTYNEQFF.

The V call is TRBV28, the J call TRBJ1-1; D perhaps matches TRBD1 (5 bases). Germline lookup yields CDR1 MDHEN and CDR2 SYDVKM. This CDR3 contains 13 residues. Trimming took off 6 bases at V and 3 bases at J, with 11 bases between the two ends. CDR3 protein: CASRRQGYTEAFF. The CDR3 region has the DNA TGTGCCAGCAGGCGTCAGGGTTACACTGAAGCTTTCTTT. Full variable domain (rest looked up from reference TRBV28 and TRBJ1-1): DVKVTQSSRYLVKRTGEKVFLECVQDMDHENMFWYRQDPGLGLRLIYFSYDVKMKEKGDIPEGYSVSREKKERFSLILESASTNQTSMYLCASRRQGYTEAFFGQGTRLTVV.

This clone was observed a single time. This chain joins TRBV7-9 and TRBJ1-1; the D is unclear. Germline V lookup: CDR1 SEHNR, CDR2 FQNEAQ (reference sequence). V lost 5 bases to trimming and J lost 1 base, with 5 bases between them. This CDR3 has 12 residues. CDR3 bases: TGTGCCAGCAGCCCACAGAACACTGAAGCTTTCTTT. This codes for CASSPQNTEAFF.

This clone was seen a handful of times. The genes are TRBV5-4 and TRBJ1-1, with 7 bases lining up with TRBD1. Germline V gene data show CDR1 as SGHNT and CDR2 as YYREEE (reference sequence). The CDR3 runs 14 residues. Losses at the gene ends were 5 bases for V and 8 bases for J; bases not matched to a gene: 12. CDR3 sequence reads: CASSLWTGGTEAFF. The DNA of the CDR3 is TGTGCCAGCAGTTTATGGACAGGCGGCACAGAAGCTTTCTTT.

This chain uses TRBV28 with TRBJ1-1; D possibly corresponds to TRBD1 (5 bases). Trimming pared 6 bases from V and 3 bases from J, leaving 14 bases between. Per the germline V gene, CDR1 is MDHEN and CDR2 is SYDVKM. The CDR3 spans 14 residues. The chain's CDR3 is CASRHSGLDTEAFF. The CDR3, as DNA: TGTGCCAGCAGACATTCAGGGCTTGACACTGAAGCTTTCTTT.

Regarding this clone: Other DNA sequences in this sample translate to the same CDR3. The chain is built from TRBV28 and TRBJ1-5; 7 bases line up with TRBD1. Germline V gives CDR1 MDHEN, CDR2 SYDVKM. The CDR3 spans 15 residues. Germline trimming cut 4 bases from V and 2 bases from J; bases unmatched to any gene: 5. The DNA for the CDR3 is TGTGCCAGCAGTTCTGACAGGGCTGGCAATCAGCCCCAGCATTTT. This translates into CASSSDRAGNQPQHF.

The V call is TRBV19, the J call TRBJ1-5; 7 bases are shared with TRBD1. Germline loops: CDR1 LNHDA, CDR2 SQIVND (reference sequence). The CDR3 sequence is 13 residues long. Germline trimming cut 3 bases from V and 7 bases from J; bases unmatched to any gene: 3. In DNA, the CDR3 is TGTGCCAGTAGTATGGCAGGGGGGCAGCCCCAGCATTTT. As protein: CASSMAGGQPQHF. The complete variable domain, with remaining parts taken from reference TRBV19 and TRBJ1-5, reads DGGITQSPKYLFRKEGQNVTLSCEQNLNHDAMYWYRQDPGQGLRLIYYSQIVNDFQKGDIAEGYSVSREKKESFPLTVTSAQKNPTAFYLCASSMAGGQPQHFGDGTRLSIL.

This clone was picked up a small number of times. The V and J genes are TRBV6-4 and TRBJ1-2, with a weak D call TRBD1 (5 bases). With 6 bases removed from V and 2 bases from J, the gap between germline ends came to 16 bases. The CDR3 loop spans 15 amino acids. The germline gives CDR1 MRHNA, CDR2 SNTAGT. CDR3 sequence: CASSASGGSNYGYTF. The CDR3 coding sequence is TGTGCCAGCAGCGCCTCGGGGGGATCCAACTATGGCTACACCTTC.

The J gene is TRBJ1-1, the V gene TRBV27, with 10 bases that match TRBD1. There are 13 residues in the CDR3. V lost 5 bases, J lost 5 bases, and 2 bases stayed unmatched. From germline, CDR1 is MNHEY and CDR2 SMNVEV (reference sequence). The CDR3 sequence: CASSEDRGTEAFF. The CDR3 DNA sequence: TGTGCCAGCAGTGAGGACAGGGGGACTGAAGCTTTCTTT.

This sequence joins TRBV6-1 and TRBJ1-2; D unresolved. The CDR3 length is 14 residues. Per germline, CDR1 MNHNS and CDR2 SASEGT. The V end was cut by 7 bases, the J end by 0 bases, with 12 bases between. The CDR3 nucleotides are TGTGCCAGCACCTCTGGAGGGTCTAACTATGGCTACACCTTC. Translated: CASTSGGSNYGYTF.

This clone showed up just once. The chain recombines TRBV28 with TRBJ2-1; D is perhaps TRBD1 (5 bases). V was shortened by 5 bases and J by 7 bases, with 12 bases between the two germline ends. The germline CDR1 and CDR2 sequences are MDHEN and SYDVKM. This CDR3 has 13 amino acids. Here the CDR3 reads CASSPQGKNEQFF. The CDR3 coding sequence is TGTGCCAGCAGTCCCCAGGGCAAGAATGAGCAGTTCTTC.

This clone appeared a few times. This chain uses TRBV29-1 with TRBJ1-1; 9 bases fit TRBD1. The trim removed 4 bases at V and 6 bases at J, leaving 12 bases unmatched. The germline gives CDR1 SQVTM, CDR2 ANQGSEA. This CDR3 has 15 residues. CDR3 bases: TGCAGCGTTGCGGGTAAGGGACAGGGATATCCTGAAGCTTTCTTT. Encoded protein: CSVAGKGQGYPEAFF.

The gene calls are TRBV5-4 and TRBJ2-1; 7 nucleotides align to TRBD1. From germline, CDR1 is SGHNT and CDR2 YYREEE (reference sequence). The CDR3 length is 12 residues. The V and J ends lost 0 bases and 15 bases, in that order; junction bases with no gene match: 6. The CDR3 coding sequence is TGTGCCAGCAGCTTGGAGAGACAGGGTAGGTTCTTC. As protein: CASSLERQGRFF. Looking up the rest from reference TRBV5-4 and TRBJ2-1 gives the full variable domain: ETGVTQSPTHLIKTRGQQVTLRCSSQSGHNTVSWYQQALGQGPQFIFQYYREEENGRGNFPPRFSGLQFPNYSSELNVNALELDDSALYLCASSLERQGRFFGPGTRLTVL.

The V and J genes are TRBV9 and TRBJ2-3, with TRBD2 identical over 9 bases. The CDR3 extends over 16 amino acids. The J segment lost 6 bases and the V segment lost 0 bases, leaving 8 bases of the junction unmatched. Germline loops: CDR1 SGDLS, CDR2 YYNGEE. The chain's CDR3 is CASSVERLAERDTQYF. The DNA of the CDR3 is TGTGCCAGCAGCGTAGAAAGACTAGCGGAACGGGATACGCAGTATTTT.

The J gene is TRBJ1-5, the V gene TRBV29-1; 8 nucleotides align to TRBD1. V was clipped by 7 bases and J by 2 bases; unmatched bases: 13. This CDR3 region has 16 residues. In germline, CDR1 is SQVTM, CDR2 ANQGSEA. The CDR3 sequence is CSGAGGRRCCNQPQHF. CDR3 nucleotide sequence: TGCAGCGGGGCAGGGGGCCGGAGGTGTTGCAATCAGCCCCAGCATTTT.

The rearrangement joins TRBV28 to TRBJ2-7; 11 positions agree with TRBD1. The V segment lost 2 bases and the J segment 7 bases; nucleotides outside the gene matches: 4. Germline CDR1 and CDR2: MDHEN and SYDVKM. The CDR3 contains 14 residues. CDR3 nucleotide sequence: TGTGCCAGCAGTTTAGGACAGGGGGCCAGGGAGCAGTACTTC. It encodes CASSLGQGAREQYF.

The chain couples TRBV7-3 to TRBJ2-7, with 9 bases lining up with TRBD1. Germline lookup yields CDR1 SGHTA and CDR2 FQGTGA. The CDR3 is 16 residues long. V lost 2 bases to trimming and J lost 2 bases; unmatched junction nucleotides: 7. As DNA, the CDR3 is TGTGCCAGCAGCTTACAAGGGACAGGGTCCACCTACGAGCAGTACTTC. Protein sequence: CASSLQGTGSTYEQYF.

This clone was detected a few times. The J gene is TRBJ1-1, the V gene TRBV4-3; D is ambiguous. V lost 4 bases and J 5 bases, leaving 23 bases between the germline ends. CDR3 length: 17 amino acids. The V gene's germline CDR1 is LGHNA and CDR2 YSLEER. The CDR3 sequence is CASSRGLGAADSTEAFF. DNA of the CDR3: TGCGCCAGCAGCCGAGGGTTAGGAGCGGCGGACTCAACTGAAGCTTTCTTT.

The chain couples TRBV10-1 to TRBJ2-6, with unresolved D. CDR3 length equals 16 residues. CDR1 WNHNN and CDR2 SYGVQD come from the germline V gene (reference sequence). Trimming took 5 bases from V and 0 from J, leaving 11 bases between them. The CDR3 reads CASSPTGYSGANVLTF. Written as DNA, the CDR3 is TGCGCCAGCAGTCCGACTGGATACTCTGGGGCCAACGTCCTGACTTTC.

The V and J genes are TRBV19 and TRBJ1-1; unclear D gene. The V end was cut by 1 base, the J end by 0 bases, with 9 bases between. Germline V gene sequence: CDR1 LNHDA, CDR2 SQIVND (reference sequence). This CDR3 region has 15 residues. CDR3 sequence (DNA): TGTGCCAGTAGTATAGTTTCAGCGATGAACACTGAAGCTTTCTTT. Its protein product is CASSIVSAMNTEAFF.

V usage is TRBV6-1 and J usage is TRBJ1-5; 8 bases match TRBD1. J was trimmed by 6 bases and V by 4 bases; bases with no gene match: 8. The CDR3 length is 15 residues. The germline V gene encodes CDR1 MNHNS and CDR2 SASEGT. The CDR3 sequence: CASSGWTGLTQPQHF. The CDR3, as DNA: TGTGCCAGCAGTGGGTGGACAGGGTTGACTCAGCCCCAGCATTTT.

The chain carries TRBV5-1 and TRBJ2-7; D is possibly TRBD2 (5 bases). Germline V CDR1 and CDR2: SGHRS, YFSETQ. This CDR3 spans 14 amino acids. Trimming left V 4 bases short and J 3 bases short, with 14 bases between. CDR3 region: CASSRPEAIYEQYF. Written as DNA, the CDR3 is TGCGCCAGCAGCCGTCCGGAGGCCATCTACGAGCAGTACTTC.

In its sample, this clone was seen a few times. The chain uses TRBV4-1 and TRBJ2-1; weak D call: TRBD1 (6 bases). The CDR3 sequence is 17 residues long. V was trimmed by 0 bases and J by 4 bases, leaving 16 bases between them. CDR1 MGHRA and CDR2 YSYEKL come from the germline V gene. CDR3 sequence reads: CASSQDRQVVGYNEQFF. The CDR3 DNA reads TGCGCCAGCAGCCAAGATCGACAGGTAGTGGGGTACAATGAGCAGTTCTTC.